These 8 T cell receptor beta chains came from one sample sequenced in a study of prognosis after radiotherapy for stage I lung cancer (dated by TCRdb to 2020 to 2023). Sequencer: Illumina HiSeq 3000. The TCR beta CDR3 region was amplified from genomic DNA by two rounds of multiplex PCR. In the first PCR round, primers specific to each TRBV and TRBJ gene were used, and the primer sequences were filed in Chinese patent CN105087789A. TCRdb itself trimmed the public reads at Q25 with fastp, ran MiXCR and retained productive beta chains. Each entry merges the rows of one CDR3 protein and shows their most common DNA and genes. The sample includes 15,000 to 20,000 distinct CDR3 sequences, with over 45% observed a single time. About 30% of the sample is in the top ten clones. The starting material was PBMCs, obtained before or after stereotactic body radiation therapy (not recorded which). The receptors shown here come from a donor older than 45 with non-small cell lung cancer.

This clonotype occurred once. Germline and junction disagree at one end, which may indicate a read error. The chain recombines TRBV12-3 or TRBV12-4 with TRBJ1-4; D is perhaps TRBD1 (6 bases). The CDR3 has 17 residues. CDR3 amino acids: CASSLGRGGQTNEKLFF. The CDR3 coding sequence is TGTGCCAGCAGCCTGGGCAGGGGCGGACAAACTAATGAAAAGCTGTTTTTT.

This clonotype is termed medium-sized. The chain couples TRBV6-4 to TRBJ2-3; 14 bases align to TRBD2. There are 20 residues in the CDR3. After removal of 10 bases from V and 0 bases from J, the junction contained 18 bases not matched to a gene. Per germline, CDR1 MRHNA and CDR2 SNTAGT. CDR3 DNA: TGTGCCATCCGACACCTCCCGGGACTAGCGGGAGTCGAAAGCACAGATACGCAGTATTTT. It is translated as CAIRHLPGLAGVESTDTQYF.

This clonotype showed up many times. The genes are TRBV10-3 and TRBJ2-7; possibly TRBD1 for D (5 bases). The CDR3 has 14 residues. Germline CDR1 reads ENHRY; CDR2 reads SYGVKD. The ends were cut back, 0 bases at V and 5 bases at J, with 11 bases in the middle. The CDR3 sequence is CAISESSRGHEQYF. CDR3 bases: TGTGCCATCAGTGAGTCGAGTAGGGGCCACGAGCAGTACTTC.

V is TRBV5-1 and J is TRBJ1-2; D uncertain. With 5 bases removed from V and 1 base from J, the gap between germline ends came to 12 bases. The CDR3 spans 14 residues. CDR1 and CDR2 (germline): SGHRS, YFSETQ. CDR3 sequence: CASSQMTVNYGYTF. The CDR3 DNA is TGCGCCAGCAGTCAAATGACTGTTAACTATGGCTACACCTTC.

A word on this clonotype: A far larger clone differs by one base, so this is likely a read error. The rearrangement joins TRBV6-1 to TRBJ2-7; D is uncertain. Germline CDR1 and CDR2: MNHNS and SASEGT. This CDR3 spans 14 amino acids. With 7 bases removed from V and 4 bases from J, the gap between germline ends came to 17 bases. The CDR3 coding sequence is TGTGCCAGCATCTGGATATTCGTTGAATACGAGCAGTACTTC. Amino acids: CASIWIFVEYEQYF.

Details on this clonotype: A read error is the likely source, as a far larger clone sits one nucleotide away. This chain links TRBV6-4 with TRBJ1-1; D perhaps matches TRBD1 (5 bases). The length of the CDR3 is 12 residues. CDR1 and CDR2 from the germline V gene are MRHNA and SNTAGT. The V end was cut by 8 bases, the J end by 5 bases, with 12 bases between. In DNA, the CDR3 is TGTGCCAGCGGGGGATTTGGAACTGAAGCTTTCTTT. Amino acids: CASGGFGTEAFF.

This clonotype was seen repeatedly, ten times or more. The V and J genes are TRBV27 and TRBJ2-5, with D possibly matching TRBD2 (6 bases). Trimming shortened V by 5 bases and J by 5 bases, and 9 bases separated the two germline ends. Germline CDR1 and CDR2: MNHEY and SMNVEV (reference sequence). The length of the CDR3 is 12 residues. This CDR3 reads CASSLARETQYF. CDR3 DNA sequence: TGTGCCAGCAGTCTAGCGCGGGAGACCCAGTACTTC.

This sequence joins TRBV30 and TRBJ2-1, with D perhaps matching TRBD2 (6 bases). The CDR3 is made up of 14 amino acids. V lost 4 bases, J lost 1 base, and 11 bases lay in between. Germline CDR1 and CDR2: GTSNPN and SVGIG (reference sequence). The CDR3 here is CAWTERASYNEQFF. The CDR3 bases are TGTGCCTGGACCGAGCGGGCTTCCTACAATGAGCAGTTCTTC.